This is a list of T cell receptor beta chains from one sample in a study of immune cell composition in non-small cell lung cancer. Clones were sequenced by immunoSEQ multiplex PCR, and TCRdb holds only the in-frame ones, with some missing. The data contain about 6,800 clones, about four fifths of them singletons. The sample consisted of non-adjacent lung tissue. Every receptor here comes from a human donor with non-small cell lung cancer. The CDR3 runs from the conserved cysteine through the conserved F or W. A D gene is named only where the DNA matches it firmly. Only some rows state a clone size, as once, few, many or a class for expanded clones.

d_call | j_call | clone_size | v_call | cdr3_nt | cdr3_aa
. | TRBJ2-7 | . | TRBV4-1 | TGCGCCAGCAGCCAAGATTTGGGGGGGGGCTACTCCGAGCAGTACTTC | CASSQDLGGGYSEQYF
. | TRBJ1-2 | . | TRBV6-5 | TGTGCCAGCAGTTCTGACCAGGGGTATGGCTACACCTTC | CASSSDQGYGYTF
. | TRBJ2-2 | . | TRBV7-2 | TGTGCCAGCACCCCTTTGGCGAACACCGGGGAGCTGTTTTTT | CASTPLANTGELFF
. | TRBJ1-2 | . | TRBV18 | TGTGCCAGCTCACCCCCAGTTATCGGTTATGGCTACACCTTC | CASSPPVIGYGYTF
. | TRBJ2-2 | large | TRBV6-4 | TGTGCCAGCAGTGAAGGGGACACCGGGGAGCTGTTTTTT | CASSEGDTGELFF
TRBD1 | TRBJ1-5 | . | TRBV5-5 | TGTGCCAGCAGCGGTGGACAGGGGGAACAGCCCCAGCATTTT | CASSGGQGEQPQHF
. | TRBJ1-4 | . | TRBV6-5 | TGTGCCAGCAGACCCGGGCAGGGAGAGAGCGAAAAACTGTTTTTT | CASRPGQGESEKLFF
. | TRBJ2-1 | once | TRBV5-1 | TGCGCCAGCAGCTTAGCGGGACAGCTAAACAATGAGCAGTTCTTC | CASSLAGQLNNEQFF
. | TRBJ1-1 | . | TRBV18 | TGTGCCAGCTCACCATTAGAGAACACTGAAGCTTTCTTT | CASSPLENTEAFF
TRBD2 | TRBJ2-3 | . | TRBV15 | TGTGCCACCAGCCGTCCCGGACTAGCGGACGCACGAGATACGCAGTATTTT | CATSRPGLADARDTQYF
. | TRBJ1-2 | . | TRBV4-2 | TGTGCCAGCAGCCAAGTTGGGGGGGGACAAGGTGGCTACACCTTC | CASSQVGGGQGGYTF
. | TRBJ2-4 | . | TRBV5-5 | TGTGCCAGCAGCTTAACTTCTAATCGGGACACAGCCAAAAACATTCAGTACTTC | CASSLTSNRDTAKNIQYF
. | TRBJ1-1 | . | TRBV18 | TGTGCCAGCTCACGGAGGGACCTGAACACTGAAGCTTTCTTT | CASSRRDLNTEAFF
. | TRBJ2-7 | . | TRBV5-6 | TGTGCCAGCAGCCCCCTGGGGGGGACACCTCCCTACGAGCAGTACTTC | CASSPLGGTPPYEQYF
. | TRBJ2-6 | . | TRBV4-3 | TGCGCCAGCAGCCAAGAGGGGGGTGGTGGGGCCAACGTCCTGACTTTC | CASSQEGGGGANVLTF
. | TRBJ2-5 | . | TRBV7-3 | TGTGCCAGCAGTGGGGGGGCTGGAGAGACCCAGTACTTC | CASSGGAGETQYF
TRBD1 | TRBJ2-7 | . | TRBV5-8 | TGTGCCAGCAGCTTAGTGACAGGGAGCTCCTACGAGCAGTACTTC | CASSLVTGSSYEQYF
. | TRBJ1-2 | . | TRBV4-3 | TGCGCCAGCAGCCAAGATCTGAGTGGTGGCTACACCTTC | CASSQDLSGGYTF
. | TRBJ2-5 | . | TRBV28 | TGTGCCAGCCCGAGGCGGGCGGGAGAGACCCAGTACTTC | CASPRRAGETQYF
. | TRBJ1-2 | . | TRBV7-2 | TGTGCCAGCAGGACCGGGACGGGCTATGGCTACACCTTC | CASRTGTGYGYTF
. | TRBJ1-1 | . | TRBV4-2 | TGTGCCAGCAGCCCCGGACAGTTGAACACTGAAGCTTTCTTT | CASSPGQLNTEAFF
TRBD1 | TRBJ2-3 | few | TRBV7-2 | TGTGCCAGCAGCCCAGGGGGCCCGAAAACAGATACGCAGTATTTT | CASSPGGPKTDTQYF
. | TRBJ1-1 | . | TRBV5-1 | TGCGCCAGCTGGGGGGAGGGGAACACTGAAGCTTTCTTT | CASWGEGNTEAFF
. | TRBJ2-7 | . | TRBV11-2 | TGTGCCAGCAGCTTTTCCAGACCCTACGAGCAGTACTTC | CASSFSRPYEQYF
. | TRBJ2-5 | . | TRBV11-2 | TGTGCCAGCAGCTTTAAGGGAACAGAGACCCAGTACTTC | CASSFKGTETQYF
. | TRBJ1-1 | . | TRBV6-4 | TGTGCCAGCAGCCCTGAGGAGGGCACTGAAGCTTTCTTT | CASSPEEGTEAFF
. | TRBJ1-4 | . | TRBV29-1 | TGCAGCGTTGAAGATAGGGGGGTCGGGGAAAAACTGTTTTTT | CSVEDRGVGEKLFF
. | TRBJ1-2 | . | TRBV7-6 | TGTGCCAGCAGCTTAGCGGTTTCCGGGGAGGCTGGCTACACCTTC | CASSLAVSGEAGYTF
. | TRBJ1-2 | once | TRBV9 | TGTGCCAGCAGCGTAGCAGGCCCGCTTGGCTATGGCTACACCTTC | CASSVAGPLGYGYTF
. | TRBJ2-4 | . | TRBV6-6 | TGTGCCAGCAGAGCCAGCCGAGTAGCCAAAAACATTCAGTACTTC | CASRASRVAKNIQYF
TRBD1 | TRBJ1-2 | . | TRBV25-1 | TGTGCCAGCAGAGAACAGGGGGCAAACTATGGCTACACCTTC | CASREQGANYGYTF
. | TRBJ2-3 | once | TRBV7-8 | TGTGCCAGCAGCTTGCTAAGGGCAGATACGCAGTATTTT | CASSLLRADTQYF
. | TRBJ1-4 | . | TRBV6-5 | TGTGCCAGCAGTTCCGGATCAACTAATGAAAAACTGTTTTTT | CASSSGSTNEKLFF
. | TRBJ2-1 | . | TRBV9 | TGTGCCAGCAGCGTAGAGGGATACAATGAGCAGTTCTTC | CASSVEGYNEQFF
. | TRBJ2-1 | . | TRBV10-3 | TGTGCCACAACCTGGGGGCAACTCAATGAGCAGTTCTTC | CATTWGQLNEQFF
TRBD1 | TRBJ1-5 | . | TRBV28 | TGTGCCAGCAGTTTTGACAGGGTAAATCAGCCCCAGCATTTT | CASSFDRVNQPQHF
. | TRBJ1-4 | . | TRBV7-8 | TGTGCCAGCAGCCCATTTCCCGGCACTAATGAAAAACTGTTTTTT | CASSPFPGTNEKLFF
. | TRBJ1-2 | . | TRBV5-6 | TGTGCCAGCAGCGCGAGTAGCTATGGCTACACCTTC | CASSASSYGYTF
. | TRBJ2-3 | . | TRBV4-3 | TGCGCCAGCAGCCAAAGCCGACAACGCACAGATACGCAGTATTTT | CASSQSRQRTDTQYF
. | TRBJ1-6 | few | TRBV6-5 | TGTGCCAGCAGTTATCAAACTAGAATGAGGACACCCCTCCACTTT | CASSYQTRMRTPLHF
TRBD2 | TRBJ2-2 | once | TRBV7-2 | TGTGCCAGCAGCTTGTCCGGGGGGGCGCCCGGGGAGCTGTTTTTT | CASSLSGGAPGELFF
. | TRBJ1-1 | . | TRBV20-1 | TGCAGTGCTAAAAGTCAGGCTGAAGCTTTCTTT | CSAKSQAEAFF
. | TRBJ2-3 | . | TRBV4-3 | TGCGCCAGCAGCCAAGATCGAGTGGGTGGGGGACCAACAGCTACGCAGTATTTT | CASSQDRVGGGPTATQYF
. | TRBJ1-6 | medium-sized | TRBV9 | TGTGCCAGCAGCGCCTCCGGGGGGCAAACTTATAATTCACCCCTCCACTTT | CASSASGGQTYNSPLHF
. | TRBJ1-2 | . | TRBV9 | TGTGCCAGCAGCGTGGGGGGGTATGGCTACACCTTC | CASSVGGYGYTF
. | TRBJ2-1 | . | TRBV29-1 | TGCAGCGTGGGAGGGGGCAGGATCTACAATGAGCAGTTCTTC | CSVGGGRIYNEQFF
. | TRBJ1-2 | . | TRBV9 | TGTGCCAGCAGCGTAGGTCAGAACTATGGCTACACCTTC | CASSVGQNYGYTF
. | TRBJ1-5 | . | TRBV19 | TGTGCCAGTAGTATCCGGGGCTCGCCCCAGCATTTT | CASSIRGSPQHF
. | TRBJ1-1 | . | TRBV7-9 | TGTGCCAGCAGCCAAGAAGGCCATCCGAACACTGAAGCTTTCTTT | CASSQEGHPNTEAFF
TRBD2 | TRBJ2-3 | . | TRBV9 | TGTGCCAGCAGCGTAGGTGACGGACTAGAAAAGTATTTT | CASSVGDGLEKYF
. | TRBJ2-1 | . | TRBV11-1 | TGTGCCAGCAGCTTAGCCCTTAGCGTTATCAATGAGCAGTTCTTC | CASSLALSVINEQFF
TRBD2 | TRBJ2-3 | . | TRBV6-4 | TGTGCCAGCAGTGGGACTAGCGGGGGGGCAGATACGCAGTATTTT | CASSGTSGGADTQYF
. | TRBJ2-7 | . | TRBV6-6 | TGTGCCAGCAGGAGGGGGAAAAGCTCCTACGAGCAGTACTTC | CASRRGKSSYEQYF
. | TRBJ1-2 | . | TRBV6-6 | TGTGCCAGCAGTCGTGACGGAAACTATGGCTACACCTTC | CASSRDGNYGYTF
. | TRBJ1-5 | . | TRBV2 | TGTGCCAGCCGGGGAGGGGAGGTAAAACATTTT | CASRGGEVKHF